The rows below give T cell receptor beta chains drawn from one sample of a study of blood T cells in healthy people across ages. TCRdb re-derived calls from the 5' RACE reads in MiXCR, one entry per CDR3 protein. The data hold over 1,500,000 distinct CDR3 sequences, with roughly 49% observed a single time. The sequencing input was blood. These receptor sequences come from a woman aged 40 to 50 in good health. The CDR3 runs from the conserved cysteine through the conserved F or W. The D gene is left open where the match is weak. Some rows have no size entry. The others give once, few or many, or a class for an expanded clone.

v_call	clone_size	cdr3_length	d_call	j_call	cdr3_nt	cdr3_aa
TRBV4-2	NA	15	NA	TRBJ1-5	TGTGCCAGCAGCCAAGATGGCCAAATCAGCCAGCCCCAGCATTTT	CASSQDGQISQPQHF
TRBV27	NA	13	TRBD1	TRBJ1-1	TGTGCCAGCATAGGGACAGGGCTAACTGAAGCTTTCTTT	CASIGTGLTEAFF
TRBV27	many	13	NA	TRBJ2-5	TGTGCCAGCAGTTTAGCGAAAGGGGAGACCCAGTACTTC	CASSLAKGETQYF
TRBV3-1	NA	15	NA	TRBJ1-5	TGTGCCAGCAGCCAAGGCGACACCCGCAATCAGCCCCAGCATTTT	CASSQGDTRNQPQHF
TRBV9	NA	14	NA	TRBJ1-6	TGTGCCAGCAGCGTACGGGACGGCAATTCACCCCTCCACTTT	CASSVRDGNSPLHF
TRBV6-5	NA	14	TRBD1	TRBJ1-4	TGTGCCAGCAGTTACTCACGGACAGGTGGAAAACTGTTTTTT	CASSYSRTGGKLFF
TRBV6-5	NA	16	NA	TRBJ2-6	TGCGCCAGCAGTTACGAAGGAGGGGCAGGGGCCAACGTCCTGACTTTC	CASSYEGGAGANVLTF
TRBV20-1	few	14	NA	TRBJ1-4	TGCAGTGCTGACCCCGGGACTGATAATGAAAAAGTGTTTTTT	CSADPGTDNEKVFF
TRBV20-1	NA	15	TRBD2	TRBJ2-3	TGCAGTGCTAGTAGTCTAGCGGGGGAAGCAGATACGCAGTATTTT	CSASSLAGEADTQYF
TRBV6-6	NA	13	NA	TRBJ1-5	TGTGCCAGCTTAGGGGGGGAGGGCCAGCCCCAGCATTTT	CASLGGEGQPQHF
TRBV5-1	NA	15	TRBD2	TRBJ2-1	TGCGCCAGCAGCCTAGGGCGGGGGTTAGCCGATGAGCAGTTCTTC	CASSLGRGLADEQFF
TRBV6-1	few	16	NA	TRBJ2-6	TGTGCCAGCAGTGACCCTGTTAGGGCTGGGGCCAACGTCCTGACTTTC	CASSDPVRAGANVLTF
TRBV15	once	15	NA	TRBJ1-2	TGTGCCACCAGCAGAGTGGGGGGGTCTCGCTATGGCTACACCTTC	CATSRVGGSRYGYTF
TRBV7-9	NA	16	NA	TRBJ2-4	TGTGCCAGCAGCTTTTTCACAGGATCCGCCAAAAACATTCAGTACTTC	CASSFFTGSAKNIQYF
TRBV9	NA	15	NA	TRBJ1-2	TGTGCCAGCAGCGCGGACGGGACGGGCAACTATGGCTACACCTTC	CASSADGTGNYGYTF
TRBV25-1	NA	17	NA	TRBJ2-2	TGTGCCAGCAGTGAATATGGAGGGGGATCTTACACCGGGGAGCTGTTTTTT	CASSEYGGGSYTGELFF
TRBV27	NA	15	NA	TRBJ1-2	TGTGCCAGCTGGGGTAGGGAGACCTCTAACTATGGCTACACCTTC	CASWGRETSNYGYTF
TRBV29-1	NA	15	NA	TRBJ2-6	TGCAGCGTTGAAAGCAGGGCCTCTGGGGCCAACGTCCGGACTTTC	CSVESRASGANVRTF
TRBV5-6	NA	16	TRBD1	TRBJ2-1	TGTGCCAGCAGCTTCCAGGGGGTGGGCTCCTACAATGAGCAGTTCTTC	CASSFQGVGSYNEQFF
TRBV20-1	NA	15	TRBD1	TRBJ2-5	TGCAGTGCTAGAGATATAGGCAGGGGGAAAGAGACCCAGTACTTC	CSARDIGRGKETQYF
TRBV25-1	NA	14	NA	TRBJ2-5	TGTGCCAGCAGTGAATCTGGTGTACAGGGGACCCAGTACTTC	CASSESGVQGTQYF
TRBV27	NA	18	TRBD1	TRBJ2-1	TGTGCCAGCAGTCCGCTCCCCCCCGGGACAGGGGTCTACAATGAGCAGTTCTTC	CASSPLPPGTGVYNEQFF
TRBV28	NA	19	TRBD1	TRBJ2-3	TGTGCCAGCAGTTTATTGTTCCGGGGGGGACAGGGGGCTTTTGATACGCAGTATTTT	CASSLLFRGGQGAFDTQYF
TRBV29-1	few	19	NA	TRBJ2-3	TGCAGCGTTGAAGTGGCATCCGTGGGGAGAGGATTGGACACAGATACGCAGTATTTT	CSVEVASVGRGLDTDTQYF
TRBV7-2	few	16	TRBD1	TRBJ2-7	TGTGCCAGCAGCTTAGGCGGGACAGGGGGCTTCTACGAGCAGTACTTC	CASSLGGTGGFYEQYF
TRBV20-1	NA	17	TRBD2	TRBJ2-5	TGCAGTGCTACCCCAATGAGGCGGGGGGGCTATATTGAGACCCAGTACTTC	CSATPMRRGGYIETQYF
TRBV5-1	NA	14	TRBD1	TRBJ1-2	TGCGCCAGCAGCGTGAGGGGGCTCGACTATGGCTACACCTTC	CASSVRGLDYGYTF
TRBV20-1	NA	16	TRBD1	TRBJ2-1	TGCAGTGCTAGGAGCCCCGTCAGGGGGCAGTTCAATGAGCAGTTCTTC	CSARSPVRGQFNEQFF
TRBV28	few	13	NA	TRBJ2-7	TGTGCCAGCACCTTGAACAGTTACTACGAGCAGTACTTC	CASTLNSYYEQYF
TRBV6-6	NA	15	NA	TRBJ2-1	TGTGCCAGCATCCCCGGGACTTCCAACTACAATGAGCAGTTCTTC	CASIPGTSNYNEQFF
TRBV20-1	once	14	TRBD2	TRBJ2-7	TGCAGTGCTGGTACTAGCGGGGGAACCTACGAGCGGTACTTC	CSAGTSGGTYERYF
TRBV20-1	NA	17	TRBD2	TRBJ2-5	TGCAGTGCTAGAGAAGGGCTAGCGGGGCGGGTCCGGGAGACCCAGTACTTC	CSAREGLAGRVRETQYF
TRBV18	NA	14	NA	TRBJ2-7	TGTGCCAGCTCACCACCCAAAGACGGGCGCGAGCAGTACTTC	CASSPPKDGREQYF
TRBV7-9	NA	14	NA	TRBJ2-5	TGTGCCAGCAGATCGAGGACAGCCAAAGAGACCCAGTACTTC	CASRSRTAKETQYF
TRBV10-3	once	19	TRBD2	TRBJ2-1	TGTGCCATCAGCCCATCCGGGACTAGCGGGGGGGCATCCTACAATGAGCAGTTCTTC	CAISPSGTSGGASYNEQFF
TRBV27	NA	16	NA	TRBJ1-2	TGTGCCAGCGGTGCCCTACAAGCAGGTTCGTCAGGAGGCTACACCTTC	CASGALQAGSSGGYTF
TRBV10-3	NA	17	TRBD1	TRBJ1-2	TGTGCCATCAGTGGCCCTACGGACAGGACCCTTAACTATGGCTACACCTTC	CAISGPTDRTLNYGYTF
TRBV29-1	NA	14	NA	TRBJ2-3	TGCAGCGTTGACGGCGGGGTGAGGTCAGATACGCGGTATTTT	CSVDGGVRSDTRYF
TRBV20-1	few	15	TRBD1	TRBJ2-1	TGCAGTGCTAGACAACCTTACAGGGGGAGGCATGAGCAGTTCTTC	CSARQPYRGRHEQFF
TRBV3-1	NA	15	TRBD1	TRBJ1-4	TGTGCCAGCAGCCAGTGGACAGGGCCTAATGAAAAACTGTTTTTT	CASSQWTGPNEKLFF
TRBV11-2	few	16	TRBD2	TRBJ2-7	TGTGCCAGCAGCCTGTTCGGGGCGGGGGTGCACTACGAGCAGTACTTC	CASSLFGAGVHYEQYF
TRBV20-1	few	12	NA	TRBJ1-1	TGCAGTGCTAGTACTGGGGTCGGTGGGGCTTTCTTT	CSASTGVGGAFF